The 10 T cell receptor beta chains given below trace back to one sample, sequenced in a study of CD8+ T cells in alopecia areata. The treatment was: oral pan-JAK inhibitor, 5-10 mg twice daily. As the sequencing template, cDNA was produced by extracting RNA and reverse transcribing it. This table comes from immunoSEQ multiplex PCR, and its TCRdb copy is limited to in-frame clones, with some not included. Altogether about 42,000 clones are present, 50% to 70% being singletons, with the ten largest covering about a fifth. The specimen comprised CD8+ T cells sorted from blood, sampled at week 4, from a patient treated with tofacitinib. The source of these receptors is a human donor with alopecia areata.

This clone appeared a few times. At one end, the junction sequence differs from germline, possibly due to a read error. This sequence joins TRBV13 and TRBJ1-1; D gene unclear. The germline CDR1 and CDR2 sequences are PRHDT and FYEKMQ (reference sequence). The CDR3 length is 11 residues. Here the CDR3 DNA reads TGTGCCAGCAGCATAAACAATGAAGCTTTCTTT. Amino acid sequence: CASSINNEAFF.

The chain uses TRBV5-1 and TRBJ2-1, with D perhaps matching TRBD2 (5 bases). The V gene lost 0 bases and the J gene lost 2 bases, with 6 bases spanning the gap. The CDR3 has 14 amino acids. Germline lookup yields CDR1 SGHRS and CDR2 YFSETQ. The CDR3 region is CASSLAAAYNEQFF. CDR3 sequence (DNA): TGCGCCAGCAGCTTGGCAGCGGCCTACAATGAGCAGTTCTTC. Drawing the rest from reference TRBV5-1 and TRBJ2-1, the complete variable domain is KAGVTQTPRYLIKTRGQQVTLSCSPISGHRSVSWYQQTPGQGLQFLFEYFSETQRNKGNFPGRFSGRQFSNSRSEMNVSTLELGDSALYLCASSLAAAYNEQFFGPGTRLTVL.

The CDR3 DNA follows: TGCAGCGCCCTCCCGGGGGGGAGTTTAGGCGGGGAGCTGTTTTTT. Residues: CSALPGGSLGGELFF. The rearrangement links TRBV29-1 to TRBJ2-2; 8 nucleotides line up with TRBD2. The CDR3 extends over 15 amino acids. Germline CDR1 and CDR2: SQVTM and ANQGSEA. V dropped 7 bases and J dropped 7; count of bases not matched to a gene: 14.

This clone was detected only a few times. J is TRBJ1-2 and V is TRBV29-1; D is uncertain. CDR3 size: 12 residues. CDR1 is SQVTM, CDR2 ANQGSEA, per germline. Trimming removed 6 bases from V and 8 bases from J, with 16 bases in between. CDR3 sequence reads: CSVPLESGGYTF. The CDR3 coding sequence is TGCAGCGTACCACTAGAGAGCGGGGGCTACACCTTC. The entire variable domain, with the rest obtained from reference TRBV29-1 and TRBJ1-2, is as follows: SAVISQKPSRDICQRGTSLTIQCQVDSQVTMMFWYRQQPGQSLTLIATANQGSEATYESGFVIDKFPISRPNLTFSTLTVSNMSPEDSSIYLCSVPLESGGYTFGSGTRLTVV.

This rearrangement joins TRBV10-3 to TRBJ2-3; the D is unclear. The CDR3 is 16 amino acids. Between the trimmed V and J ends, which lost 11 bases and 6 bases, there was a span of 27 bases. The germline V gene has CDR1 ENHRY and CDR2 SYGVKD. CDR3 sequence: CAAHPYFWPFMDTQYF. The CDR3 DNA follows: TGTGCCGCACATCCCTATTTTTGGCCCTTTATGGATACGCAGTATTTT.

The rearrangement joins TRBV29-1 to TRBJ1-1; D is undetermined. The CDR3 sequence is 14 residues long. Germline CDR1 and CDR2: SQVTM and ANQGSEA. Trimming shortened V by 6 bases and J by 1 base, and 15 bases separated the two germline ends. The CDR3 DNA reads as TGCAGCGTCTATACAAGGACGGGGAACACTGAAGCTTTCTTT. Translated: CSVYTRTGNTEAFF.

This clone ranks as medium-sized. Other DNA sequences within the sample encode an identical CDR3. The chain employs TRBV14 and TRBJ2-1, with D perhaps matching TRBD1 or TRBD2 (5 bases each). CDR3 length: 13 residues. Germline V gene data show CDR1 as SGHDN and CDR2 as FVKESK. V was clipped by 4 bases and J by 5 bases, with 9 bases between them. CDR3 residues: CASSPGTHNEQFF. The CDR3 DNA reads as TGTGCCAGCAGCCCCGGGACCCACAATGAGCAGTTCTTC.

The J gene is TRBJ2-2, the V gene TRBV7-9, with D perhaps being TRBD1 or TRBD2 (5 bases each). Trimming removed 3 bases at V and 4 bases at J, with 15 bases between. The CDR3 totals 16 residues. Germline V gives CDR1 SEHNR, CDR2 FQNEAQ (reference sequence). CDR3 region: CASSLTGTGATGELFF. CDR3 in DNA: TGTGCCAGCAGCTTGACCGGGACCGGGGCCACCGGGGAGCTGTTTTTT.

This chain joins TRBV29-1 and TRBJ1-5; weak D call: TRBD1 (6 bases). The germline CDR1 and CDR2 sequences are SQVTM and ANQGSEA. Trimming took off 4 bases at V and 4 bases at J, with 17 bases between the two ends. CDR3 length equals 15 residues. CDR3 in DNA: TGCAGCGTTGTGGACAGCGATGGATGGAATCAGCCCCAGCATTTT. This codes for CSVVDSDGWNQPQHF. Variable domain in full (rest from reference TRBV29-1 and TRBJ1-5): SAVISQKPSRDICQRGTSLTIQCQVDSQVTMMFWYRQQPGQSLTLIATANQGSEATYESGFVIDKFPISRPNLTFSTLTVSNMSPEDSSIYLCSVVDSDGWNQPQHFGDGTRLSIL.

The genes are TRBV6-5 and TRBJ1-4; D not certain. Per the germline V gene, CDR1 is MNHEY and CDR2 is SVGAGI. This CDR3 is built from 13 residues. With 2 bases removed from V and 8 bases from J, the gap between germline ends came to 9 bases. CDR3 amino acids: CASSYISGEKLFF. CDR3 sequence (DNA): TGTGCCAGCAGTTACATCAGTGGGGAAAAACTGTTTTTT.